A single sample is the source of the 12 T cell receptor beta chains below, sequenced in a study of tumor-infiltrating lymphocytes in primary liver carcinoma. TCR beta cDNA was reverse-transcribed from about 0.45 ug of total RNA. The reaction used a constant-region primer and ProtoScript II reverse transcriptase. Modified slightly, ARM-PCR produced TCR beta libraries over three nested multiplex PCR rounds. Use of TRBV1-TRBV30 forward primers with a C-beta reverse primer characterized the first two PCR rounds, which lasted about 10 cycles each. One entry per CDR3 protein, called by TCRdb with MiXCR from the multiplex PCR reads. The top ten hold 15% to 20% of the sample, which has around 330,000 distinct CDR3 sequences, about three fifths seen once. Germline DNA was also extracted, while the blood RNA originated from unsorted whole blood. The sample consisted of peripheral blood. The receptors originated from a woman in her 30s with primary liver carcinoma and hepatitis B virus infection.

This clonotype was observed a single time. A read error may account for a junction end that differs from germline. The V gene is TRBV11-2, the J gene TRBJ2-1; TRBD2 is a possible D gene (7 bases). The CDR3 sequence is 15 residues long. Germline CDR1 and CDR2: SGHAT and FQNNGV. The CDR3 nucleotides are TGTGCCAGCAGCTTAGGCCTAGGGGGAGGGCATGAGCAATTCTTC. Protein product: CASSLGLGGGHEQFF. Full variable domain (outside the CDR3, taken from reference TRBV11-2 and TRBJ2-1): EAGVAQSPRYKIIEKRQSVAFWCNPISGHATLYWYQQILGQGPKLLIQFQNNGVVDDSQLPKDRFSAERLKGVDSTLKIQPAKLEDSAVYLCASSLGLGGGHEQFFGPGTRLTVL.

The CDR3 sequence: CASDLGDRDNEKLFF. DNA of the CDR3: TGTGCCAGCGACTTAGGCGACAGGGATAATGAAAAACTGTTTTTT. V and J are TRBV11-2 and TRBJ1-4, with TRBD1 matching over 7 bases. V shed 8 bases and J 4 bases; nucleotides not matched to a gene: 10. The CDR3 totals 15 residues. Germline V lookup: CDR1 SGHAT, CDR2 FQNNGV.

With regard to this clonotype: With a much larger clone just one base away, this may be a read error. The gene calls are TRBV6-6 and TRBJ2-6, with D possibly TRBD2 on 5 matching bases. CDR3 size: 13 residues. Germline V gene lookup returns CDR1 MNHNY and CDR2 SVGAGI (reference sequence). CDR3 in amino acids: CASRDSEANVLTF. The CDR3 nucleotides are TGTGCCAGCAGGGACTCTGAGGCCAACGTCCTGACTTTC.

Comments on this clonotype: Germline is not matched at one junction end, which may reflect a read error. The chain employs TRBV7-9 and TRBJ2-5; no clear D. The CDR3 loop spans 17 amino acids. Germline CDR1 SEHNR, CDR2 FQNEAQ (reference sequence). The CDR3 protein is CTSSNNVRRAYEETQYF. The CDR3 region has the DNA TGTACCAGCAGTAATAATGTCCGAAGGGCCTATGAAGAGACCCAGTACTTC. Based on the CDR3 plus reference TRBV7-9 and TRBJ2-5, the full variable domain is DTGVSQNPRHKITKRGQNVTFRCDPISEHNRLYWYRQTLGQGPEFLTYFQNEAQLEKSRLLSDRFSAERPKGSFSTLEIQRTEQGDSAMYLCTSSNNVRRAYEETQYFGPGTRLLVL.

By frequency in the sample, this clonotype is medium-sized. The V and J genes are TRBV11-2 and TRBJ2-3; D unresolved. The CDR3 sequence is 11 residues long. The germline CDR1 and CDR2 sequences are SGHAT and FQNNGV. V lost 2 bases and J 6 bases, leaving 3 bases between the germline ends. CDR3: CASSLTDTQYF. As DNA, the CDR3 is TGTGCCAGCAGCTTAACTGATACGCAGTATTTT.

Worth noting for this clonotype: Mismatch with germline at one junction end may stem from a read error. CDR3 nucleotide sequence: TGTGCAAGCAGCCCCAGACTTGGGGTAGGCACTGAAGCTTTCTTT. Residues: CASSPRLGVGTEAFF. The chain carries TRBV14 and TRBJ1-1; no firm D call. This CDR3 has 15 residues. The V gene's germline CDR1 is SGHDN and CDR2 FVKESK. The variable domain in full, with the rest retrieved from reference TRBV14 and TRBJ1-1, is EAGVTQFPSHSVIEKGQTVTLRCDPISGHDNLYWYRRVMGKEIKFLLHFVKESKQDESGMPNNRFLAERTGGTYSTLKVQPAELEDSGVYFCASSPRLGVGTEAFFGQGTRLTVV.

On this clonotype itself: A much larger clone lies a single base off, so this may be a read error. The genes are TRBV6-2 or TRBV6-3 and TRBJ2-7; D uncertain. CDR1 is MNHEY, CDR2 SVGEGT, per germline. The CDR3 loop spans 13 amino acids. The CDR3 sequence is CTSSYTTPYEQYF. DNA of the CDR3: TGTACCAGCAGTTACACGACTCCCTACGAGCAGTACTTC.

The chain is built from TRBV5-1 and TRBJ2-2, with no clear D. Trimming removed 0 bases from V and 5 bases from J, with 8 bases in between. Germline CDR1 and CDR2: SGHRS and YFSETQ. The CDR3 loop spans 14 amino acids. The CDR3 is CASSLGDRTGELFF. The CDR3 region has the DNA TGCGCCAGCAGCTTGGGCGATAGAACCGGGGAGCTGTTTTTT.

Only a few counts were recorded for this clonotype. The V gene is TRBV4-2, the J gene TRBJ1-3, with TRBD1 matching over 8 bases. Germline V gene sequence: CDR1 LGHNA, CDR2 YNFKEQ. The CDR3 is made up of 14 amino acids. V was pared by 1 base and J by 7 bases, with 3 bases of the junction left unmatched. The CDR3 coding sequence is TGTGCCAGCAGCCAAGGACAGGGGAAGAACACCATATATTTT. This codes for CASSQGQGKNTIYF.

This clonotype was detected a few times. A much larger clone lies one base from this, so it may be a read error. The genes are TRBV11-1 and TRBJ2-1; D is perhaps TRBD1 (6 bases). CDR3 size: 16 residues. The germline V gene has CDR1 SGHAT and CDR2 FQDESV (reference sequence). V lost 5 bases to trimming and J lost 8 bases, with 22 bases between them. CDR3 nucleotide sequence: TGTGCCAGCAGCGTACTACAGGGAGTCCTAGGGTATGAGCAGTTCTTC. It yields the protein CASSVLQGVLGYEQFF. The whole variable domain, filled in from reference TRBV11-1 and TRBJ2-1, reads EAEVAQSPRYKITEKSQAVAFWCDPISGHATLYWYRQILGQGPELLVQFQDESVVDDSQLPKDRFSAERLKGVDSTLKIQPAELGDSAMYLCASSVLQGVLGYEQFFGPGTRLTVL.

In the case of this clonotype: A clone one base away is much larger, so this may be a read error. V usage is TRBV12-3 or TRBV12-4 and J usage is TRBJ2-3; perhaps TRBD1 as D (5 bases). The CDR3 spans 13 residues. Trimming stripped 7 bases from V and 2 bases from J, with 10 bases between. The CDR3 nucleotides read TGTGCCAGCACCCAGGGAACCACAGATACGCAGTATTTT. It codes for CASTQGTTDTQYF.

The CDR3 loop reads CAWSPENTGELFF. CDR3 DNA: TGTGCCTGGAGCCCAGAGAACACCGGGGAGCTGTTTTTT. The V and J genes are TRBV30 and TRBJ2-2; D is undetermined. Trimming left V 3 bases short and J 1 base short, with 6 bases between. Looked up from germline, CDR1 is GTSNPN and CDR2 is SVGIG (reference sequence). There are 13 residues in the CDR3.